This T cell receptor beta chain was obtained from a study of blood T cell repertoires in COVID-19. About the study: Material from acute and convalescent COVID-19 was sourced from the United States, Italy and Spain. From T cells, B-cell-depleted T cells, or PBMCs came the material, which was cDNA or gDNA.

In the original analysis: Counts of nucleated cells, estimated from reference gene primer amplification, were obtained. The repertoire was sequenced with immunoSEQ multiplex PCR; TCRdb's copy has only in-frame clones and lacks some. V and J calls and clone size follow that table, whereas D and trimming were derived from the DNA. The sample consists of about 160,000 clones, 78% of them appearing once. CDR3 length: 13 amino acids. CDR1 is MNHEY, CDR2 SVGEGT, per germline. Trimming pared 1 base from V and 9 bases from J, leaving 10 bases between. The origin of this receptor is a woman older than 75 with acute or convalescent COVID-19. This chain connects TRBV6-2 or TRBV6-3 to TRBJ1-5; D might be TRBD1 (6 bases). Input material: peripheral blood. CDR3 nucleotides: TGTGCCAGCAGTTACTACAGGGTAGCGCCCCAGCATTTT. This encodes CASSYYRVAPQHF.